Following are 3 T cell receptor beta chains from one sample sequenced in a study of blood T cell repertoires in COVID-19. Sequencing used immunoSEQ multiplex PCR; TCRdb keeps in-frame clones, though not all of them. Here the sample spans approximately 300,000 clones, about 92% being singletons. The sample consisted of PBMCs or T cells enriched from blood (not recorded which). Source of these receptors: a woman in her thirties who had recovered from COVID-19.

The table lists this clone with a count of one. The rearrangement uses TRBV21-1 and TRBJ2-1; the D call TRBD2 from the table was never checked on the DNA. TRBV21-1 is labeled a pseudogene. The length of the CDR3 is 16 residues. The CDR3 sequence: CASSCRWRGLYNEQFF. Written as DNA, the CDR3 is TGTGCCAGCAGCTGCCGATGGCGCGGACTCTACAATGAGCAGTTCTTC.

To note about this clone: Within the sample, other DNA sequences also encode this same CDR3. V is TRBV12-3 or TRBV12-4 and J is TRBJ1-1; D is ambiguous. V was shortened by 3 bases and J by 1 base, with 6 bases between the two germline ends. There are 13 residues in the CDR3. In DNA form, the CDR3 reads TGTGCCAGCAGTTTGACGGGGAACACTGAAGCTTTCTTT. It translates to CASSLTGNTEAFF.

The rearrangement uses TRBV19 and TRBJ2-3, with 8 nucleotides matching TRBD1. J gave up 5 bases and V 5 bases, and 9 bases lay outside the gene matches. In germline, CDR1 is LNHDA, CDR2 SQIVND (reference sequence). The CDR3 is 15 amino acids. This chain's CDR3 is CASSARQGRGDTQYF. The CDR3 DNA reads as TGTGCCAGTAGTGCGCGACAGGGGCGGGGAGATACGCAGTATTTT.